The 20 T cell receptor beta chains given below trace back to one sample, sequenced in a study of blood T cell repertoires in COVID-19 (dated by TCRdb to the early 2020s). Library method: the immunoSEQ multiplex PCR assay. The immuneACCESS repertoire file appears here via TCRdb, limited to in-frame rearrangements. These files lack a portion of the clones; in checked studies, under half of the deficit traces to unresolved V genes, and the cause of the others is not known. This sample comprises about 81,000 clones, 60% to 80% of them detected only once. The top ten clones comprise roughly 4% of the sample. Sequenced material: peripheral blood. The source is a woman between 45 and 60 years old with acute or convalescent COVID-19.

The CDR3 nucleotides read TGTGCCTGGACGGGGGATCAGAGAGGGGCCAACGTCCTGACTTTC. Its translation is CAWTGDQRGANVLTF. The chain joins TRBV30 to TRBJ2-6, with D perhaps TRBD2 (6 bases). There are 15 residues in the CDR3. Trimming took 4 bases from V and 4 from J, leaving 14 bases between them. Germline CDR1 is GTSNPN and CDR2 is SVGIG (reference sequence).

The J gene is TRBJ1-5, the V gene TRBV28; TRBD1 matches 10 bases. Germline V lookup: CDR1 MDHEN, CDR2 SYDVKM. With V trimmed by 5 bases and J by 6 bases, 10 bases remained unmatched. The CDR3 is 16 amino acids. Here the CDR3 DNA reads TGTGCCAGCAGTCTTTTTGGGACAGGGGAACGTCAGCCCCAGCATTTT. As protein: CASSLFGTGERQPQHF.

J is TRBJ1-3 and V is TRBV3-1 (or the pseudogene TRBV3-2), with D possibly matching TRBD1 (5 bases). The CDR3 contains 16 residues. CDR1 LGHDT and CDR2 YNNKEL come from the germline V gene (reference sequence). Trimming took off 0 bases at V and 4 bases at J, with 13 bases between the two ends. The CDR3 sequence: CASSQDIGGAGNTIYF. CDR3 DNA sequence: TGTGCCAGCAGCCAAGATATAGGAGGGGCCGGAAACACCATATATTTT.

The chain has TRBV6-5 and TRBJ1-2; maybe TRBD1 (5 bases). Germline V lookup: CDR1 MNHEY, CDR2 SVGAGI. The V end was cut by 0 bases, the J end by 4 bases, with 9 bases between. CDR3 size: 14 residues. The CDR3 nucleotides are TGTGCCAGCAGTTACTCCGGGGGTACCTATGGCTACACCTTC. Encoded protein: CASSYSGGTYGYTF.

The gene calls are TRBV6-5 and TRBJ2-3; TRBD2 aligns across 11 bases. Germline V gene lookup returns CDR1 MNHEY and CDR2 SVGAGI. Trimming took 0 bases from V and 5 from J; bases not matched to a gene: 4. The CDR3 is made up of 16 amino acids. This CDR3 reads CASSYSSGGAEDTQYF. The CDR3 DNA sequence: TGTGCCAGCAGTTACTCTAGCGGGGGGGCCGAAGATACGCAGTATTTT.

This chain uses TRBV19 with TRBJ1-1, with a possible D match to TRBD1 (5 bases). The V gene's germline CDR1 is LNHDA and CDR2 SQIVND (reference sequence). The CDR3 totals 16 residues. V was trimmed by 4 bases and J by 1 base, leaving 16 bases between them. CDR3 in amino acids: CASSNLLDRANTEAFF. CDR3 DNA sequence: TGTGCCAGTAGTAATCTTCTCGACAGAGCGAACACTGAAGCTTTCTTT.

The rearrangement links TRBV6-2 or TRBV6-3 to TRBJ1-2, with D possibly TRBD1 on 6 matching bases. Trimming took 5 bases from V and 2 from J, leaving 15 bases between them. Germline-derived CDR1 and CDR2 are MNHEY and SVGEGT. The CDR3 spans 15 residues. Here the CDR3 reads CASSDPGTSNYGYTF. DNA of the CDR3: TGTGCCAGCAGTGACCCCGGGACATCCAACTATGGCTACACCTTC.

The chain joins TRBV7-8 to TRBJ1-2, with D perhaps matching TRBD1 (5 bases). Trimming left V 6 bases short and J 3 bases short, with 14 bases between. Germline values: CDR1 SGHVS, CDR2 FQNEAQ. The CDR3 has 14 amino acids. The CDR3 DNA reads as TGTGCCAGCAGTCACAGGAGAATTTACTATGGCTACACCTTC. Its translation is CASSHRRIYYGYTF.

The J gene is TRBJ2-1, the V gene TRBV13; 9 bases match TRBD1. Looked up from germline, CDR1 is PRHDT and CDR2 is FYEKMQ (reference sequence). The V gene end was trimmed by 3 bases and the J gene end by 7 bases; junction bases not matched to a gene: 7. The CDR3 is 15 residues long. The CDR3 region is CASSFRGQGTNEQFF. The CDR3 bases are TGTGCCAGCAGCTTCCGCGGACAGGGGACAAATGAGCAGTTCTTC.

The chain links TRBV6-5 to TRBJ1-1; D gene uncertain. Trimming left V 6 bases short and J 1 base short, with 9 bases between. Germline loops: CDR1 MNHEY, CDR2 SVGAGI. The CDR3 sequence is 13 residues long. CDR3: CASSRGRNTEAFF. The CDR3, as DNA: TGTGCCAGCAGCAGAGGGAGGAACACTGAAGCTTTCTTT.

The rearrangement joins TRBV12-3 or TRBV12-4 to TRBJ1-5; D may be TRBD1 (5 bases). The CDR3 length is 13 residues. Trimming left V 6 bases short and J 5 bases short, with 11 bases between. The CDR3 spells CASSYRFHQPQHF. DNA of the CDR3: TGTGCCAGCAGCTACAGGTTCCATCAGCCCCAGCATTTT.

This rearrangement joins TRBV7-2 to TRBJ1-1, with 12 positions matching TRBD1. The ends lost 5 bases at V and 6 bases at J; junction bases unmatched: 13. The CDR3 loop spans 17 amino acids. Germline CDR1 is SGHTA and CDR2 is FQGNSA. The CDR3: CASSGDRGRGWPAEAFF. The CDR3 region has the DNA TGTGCCAGCAGCGGGGACAGGGGGCGCGGGTGGCCAGCTGAAGCTTTCTTT.

V is TRBV4-1 and J is TRBJ2-7; D may be TRBD1 (5 bases). This CDR3 contains 14 residues. The V gene lost 0 bases and the J gene lost 4 bases, with 10 bases spanning the gap. CDR1 and CDR2 from the germline V gene are MGHRA and YSYEKL. DNA for the CDR3: TGCGCCAGCAGCCAAGAGGCCAGGGTGTACGAGCAGTACTTC. This gives the protein CASSQEARVYEQYF.

The chain uses TRBV6-5 and TRBJ1-1; TRBD1 is a possible D gene (5 bases). This CDR3 comprises 13 residues. V was shortened by 5 bases and J by 8 bases, with 15 bases between the two germline ends. CDR1 is MNHEY, CDR2 SVGAGI, per germline. The CDR3 protein is CASSQREGREAFF. CDR3 DNA: TGTGCCAGCAGTCAAAGGGAGGGGAGGGAAGCTTTCTTT.

A single count supports this clone. The rearrangement joins TRBV6-1 to TRBJ2-1, with 7 bases fitting TRBD1. V shed 5 bases, J shed 5 bases, and the junction held 3 bases outside the gene matches. Per germline, CDR1 MNHNS and CDR2 SASEGT. CDR3 length: 13 amino acids. This chain's CDR3 is CASSTGTDNEQFF. For the CDR3, the DNA is TGTGCCAGCAGTACCGGGACAGACAATGAGCAGTTCTTC.

This chain joins TRBV3-1 (or the pseudogene TRBV3-2) and TRBJ2-3; 9 nucleotides line up with TRBD2. Germline V lookup: CDR1 LGHDT, CDR2 YNNKEL (reference sequence). The CDR3 has 16 amino acids. With V trimmed by 0 bases and J by 2 bases, 3 bases remained unmatched. The CDR3 spells CASSQEGGGDTDTQYF. Written as DNA, the CDR3 is TGTGCCAGCAGCCAAGAAGGCGGGGGGGACACAGATACGCAGTATTTT.

J is TRBJ1-2 and V is TRBV6-2 or TRBV6-3; D remains ambiguous. Germline-derived CDR1 and CDR2 are MNHEY and SVGEGT. This CDR3 comprises 15 residues. V lost 6 bases, J lost 8 bases, and 22 bases lay in between. This CDR3 reads CASSLQEQIGGGYTF. Here the CDR3 DNA reads TGTGCCAGCAGCCTTCAAGAGCAGATTGGAGGGGGCTACACCTTC.

The CDR3 loop reads CASSLASPGQGPGDGYTF. Written as DNA, the CDR3 is TGTGCCAGCAGTCTAGCTTCTCCGGGACAGGGGCCTGGGGATGGCTACACCTTC. The gene calls are TRBV27 and TRBJ1-2; TRBD1 matches at 10 bases. Germline values: CDR1 MNHEY, CDR2 SMNVEV (reference sequence). The V segment lost 5 bases and the J segment 6 bases; nucleotides outside the gene matches: 18. This CDR3 is built from 18 residues.

The chain links TRBV18 to TRBJ1-1; D uncertain. This CDR3 contains 16 residues. Germline V gene lookup returns CDR1 KGHSH and CDR2 LQKENI. Trimming left V 1 base short and J 2 bases short, with 14 bases between. CDR3 sequence (DNA): TGTGCCAGCTCACCACTAAGGAGCGGGCTTAACACTGAAGCTTTCTTT. This translates into CASSPLRSGLNTEAFF.

The chain links TRBV29-1 to TRBJ1-2; D not certain. Trimming pared 5 bases from V and 1 base from J, leaving 11 bases between. Per the germline V gene, CDR1 is SQVTM and CDR2 is ANQGSEA. CDR3 length: 13 residues. Here the CDR3 DNA reads TGCAGCGTTCCCCAACCGGTTAACTATGGCTACACCTTC. It specifies CSVPQPVNYGYTF.